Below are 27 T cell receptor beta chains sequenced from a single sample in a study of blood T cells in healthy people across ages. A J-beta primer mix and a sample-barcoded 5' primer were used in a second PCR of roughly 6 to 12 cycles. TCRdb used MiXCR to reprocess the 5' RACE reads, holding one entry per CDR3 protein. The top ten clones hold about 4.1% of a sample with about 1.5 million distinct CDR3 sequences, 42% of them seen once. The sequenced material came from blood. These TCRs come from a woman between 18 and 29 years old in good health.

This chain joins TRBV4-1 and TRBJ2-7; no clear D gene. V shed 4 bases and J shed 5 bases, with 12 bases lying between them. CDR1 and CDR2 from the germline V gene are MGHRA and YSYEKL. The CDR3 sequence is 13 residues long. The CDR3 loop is CASSLNKQDEQYF. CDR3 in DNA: TGCGCCAGCAGCCTTAACAAGCAAGACGAGCAGTACTTC.

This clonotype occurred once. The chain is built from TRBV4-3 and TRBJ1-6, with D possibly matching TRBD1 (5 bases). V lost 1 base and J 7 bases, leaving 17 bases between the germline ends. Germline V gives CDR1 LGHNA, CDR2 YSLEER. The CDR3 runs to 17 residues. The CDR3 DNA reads TGCGCCAGCAGCCAAGGCTCTCCCAGGGTAATGAATTCACCCCTCCACTTT. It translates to CASSQGSPRVMNSPLHF.

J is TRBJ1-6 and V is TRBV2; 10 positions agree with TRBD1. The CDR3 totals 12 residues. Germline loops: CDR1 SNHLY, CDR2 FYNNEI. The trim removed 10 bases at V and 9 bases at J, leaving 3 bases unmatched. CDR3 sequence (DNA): TGTGCCACCCGGGACAGGGGTTCACCCCTCCACTTT. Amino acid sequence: CATRDRGSPLHF.

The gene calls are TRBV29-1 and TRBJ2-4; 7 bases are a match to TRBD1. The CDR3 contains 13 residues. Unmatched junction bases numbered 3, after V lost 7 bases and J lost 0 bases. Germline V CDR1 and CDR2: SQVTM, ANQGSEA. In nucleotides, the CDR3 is TGCAGCGCTGGGACAGAAGCCAAAAACATTCAGTACTTC. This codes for CSAGTEAKNIQYF.

Written as DNA, the CDR3 is TGCGCCAGCAGCTGGGGGACAGGGTTAAATGAGCAGTTCTTC. Protein: CASSWGTGLNEQFF. The V gene is TRBV5-1, the J gene TRBJ2-1; 9 bases agree with TRBD1. CDR1 and CDR2 from the germline V gene are SGHRS and YFSETQ. Germline trimming cut 3 bases from V and 7 bases from J; bases unmatched to any gene: 5. The length of the CDR3 is 14 residues.

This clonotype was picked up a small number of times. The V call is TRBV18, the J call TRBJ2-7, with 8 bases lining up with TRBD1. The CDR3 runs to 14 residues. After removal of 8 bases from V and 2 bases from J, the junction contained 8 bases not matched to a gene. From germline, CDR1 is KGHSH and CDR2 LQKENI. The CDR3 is CASTQDREAYEQYF. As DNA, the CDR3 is TGTGCCAGCACCCAGGACAGGGAGGCCTACGAGCAGTACTTC.

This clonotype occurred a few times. The CDR3 coding sequence is TGTGCTAGTGGTTTGTTCCTGAACACTGAAGCTTTCTTT. It codes for CASGLFLNTEAFF. The chain carries TRBV12-5 and TRBJ1-1; no definite D call. The CDR3 is 13 residues long. The germline gives CDR1 LGHNT, CDR2 FRNRAP. Trimming pared 2 bases from V and 0 bases from J, leaving 4 bases between.

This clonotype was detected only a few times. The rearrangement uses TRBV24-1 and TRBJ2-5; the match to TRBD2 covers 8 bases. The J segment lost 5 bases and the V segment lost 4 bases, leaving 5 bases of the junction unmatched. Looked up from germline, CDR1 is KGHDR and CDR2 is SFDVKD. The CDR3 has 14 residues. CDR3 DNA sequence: TGTGCCACCAGTGACGGGGGGGCCGTGGAGACCCAGTACTTC. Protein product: CATSDGGAVETQYF.

CDR3 nucleotides: TGCAGCGCCGCGGACACTCGGTATGGCTACACCTTC. Its translation is CSAADTRYGYTF. The chain carries TRBV29-1 and TRBJ1-2, with D possibly TRBD1 on 5 matching bases. Germline V gene sequence: CDR1 SQVTM, CDR2 ANQGSEA. CDR3 length equals 12 residues. V shed 7 bases and J shed 5 bases, with 14 bases lying between them.

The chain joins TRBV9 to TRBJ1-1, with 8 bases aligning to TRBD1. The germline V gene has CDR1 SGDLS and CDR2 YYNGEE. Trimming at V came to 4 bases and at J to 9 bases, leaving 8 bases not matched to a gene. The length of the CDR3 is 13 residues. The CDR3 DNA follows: TGTGCCAGCAGCAGCCGGGACAGGAGAAAAGCTTTCTTT. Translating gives CASSSRDRRKAFF. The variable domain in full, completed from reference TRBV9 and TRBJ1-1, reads DSGVTQTPKHLITATGQRVTLRCSPRSGDLSVYWYQQSLDQGLQFLIQYYNGEERAKGNILERFSAQQFPDLHSELNLSSLELGDSALYFCASSSRDRRKAFFGQGTRLTVV.

The CDR3 DNA follows: TGCAGTGCTTTACGTGGGACCTACCCAAACTATGGCTACACCTTC. This translates into CSALRGTYPNYGYTF. This rearrangement joins TRBV20-1 to TRBJ1-2, with D possibly being TRBD1 (5 bases). The CDR3 spans 15 residues. CDR1 and CDR2 from the germline V gene are DFQATT and SNEGSKA (reference sequence). The V end was cut by 5 bases, the J end by 2 bases, with 18 bases between.

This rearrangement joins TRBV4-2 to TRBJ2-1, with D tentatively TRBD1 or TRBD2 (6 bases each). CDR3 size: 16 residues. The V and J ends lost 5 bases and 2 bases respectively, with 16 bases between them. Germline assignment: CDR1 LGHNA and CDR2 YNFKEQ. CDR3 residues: CASSFDGGDTYNEQFF. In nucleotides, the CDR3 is TGTGCCAGCAGCTTCGACGGCGGGGACACCTACAATGAGCAGTTCTTC.

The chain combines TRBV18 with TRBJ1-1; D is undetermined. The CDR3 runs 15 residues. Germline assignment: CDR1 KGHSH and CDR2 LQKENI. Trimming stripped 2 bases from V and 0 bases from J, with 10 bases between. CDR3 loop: CASSPIAEMNTEAFF. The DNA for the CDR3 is TGTGCCAGCTCACCAATAGCGGAGATGAACACTGAAGCTTTCTTT.

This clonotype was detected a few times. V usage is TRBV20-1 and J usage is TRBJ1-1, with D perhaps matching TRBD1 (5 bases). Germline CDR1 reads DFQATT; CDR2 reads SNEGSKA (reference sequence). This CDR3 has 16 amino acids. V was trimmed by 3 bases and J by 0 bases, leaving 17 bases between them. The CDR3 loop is CSARARVGWMNTEAFF. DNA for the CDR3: TGCAGTGCTAGGGCCAGGGTAGGGTGGATGAACACTGAAGCTTTCTTT.

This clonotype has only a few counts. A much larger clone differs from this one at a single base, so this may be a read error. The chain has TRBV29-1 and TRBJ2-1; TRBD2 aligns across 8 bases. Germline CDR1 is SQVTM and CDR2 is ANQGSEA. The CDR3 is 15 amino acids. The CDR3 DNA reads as TGCAGCGTTGGAAGAGCGGGAGTAGGGTACAAGGAGCAGTTCTTC. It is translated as CSVGRAGVGYKEQFF.

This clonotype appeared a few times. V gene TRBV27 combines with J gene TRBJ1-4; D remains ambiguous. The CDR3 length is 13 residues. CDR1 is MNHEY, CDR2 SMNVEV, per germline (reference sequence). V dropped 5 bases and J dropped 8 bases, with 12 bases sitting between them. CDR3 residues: CASSPSLDEKLFF. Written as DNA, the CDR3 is TGTGCCAGCAGTCCCTCCTTGGACGAAAAACTGTTTTTT.

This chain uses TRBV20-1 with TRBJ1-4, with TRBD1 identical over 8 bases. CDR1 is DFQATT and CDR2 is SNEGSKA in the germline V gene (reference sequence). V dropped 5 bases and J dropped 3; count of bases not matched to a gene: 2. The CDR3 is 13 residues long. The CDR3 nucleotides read TGCAGTGCTCAACAGGGGGCTAATGAAAAACTGTTTTTT. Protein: CSAQQGANEKLFF.

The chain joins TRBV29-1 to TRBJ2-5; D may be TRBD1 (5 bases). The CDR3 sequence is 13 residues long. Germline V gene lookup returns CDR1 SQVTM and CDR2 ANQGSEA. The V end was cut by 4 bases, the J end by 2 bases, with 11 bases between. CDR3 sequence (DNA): TGCAGCGTTGCCGGCGACAGTCAAGAGACCCAGTACTTC. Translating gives CSVAGDSQETQYF. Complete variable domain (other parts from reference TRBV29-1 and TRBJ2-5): SAVISQKPSRDICQRGTSLTIQCQVDSQVTMMFWYRQQPGQSLTLIATANQGSEATYESGFVIDKFPISRPNLTFSTLTVSNMSPEDSSIYLCSVAGDSQETQYFGPGTRLLVL.

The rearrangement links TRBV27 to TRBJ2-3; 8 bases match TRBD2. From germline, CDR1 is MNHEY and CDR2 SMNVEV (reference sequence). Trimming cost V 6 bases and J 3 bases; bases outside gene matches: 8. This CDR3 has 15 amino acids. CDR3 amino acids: CASRTGLAVTDTQYF. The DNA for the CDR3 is TGTGCCAGCAGGACCGGACTAGCCGTTACAGATACGCAGTATTTT.

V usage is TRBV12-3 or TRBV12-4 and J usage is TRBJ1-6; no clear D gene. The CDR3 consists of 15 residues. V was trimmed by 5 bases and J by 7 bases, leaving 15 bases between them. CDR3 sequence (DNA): TGTGCCAGCAGTCTGGCTCCCCCTCAGAATTCACCCCTCCACTTT. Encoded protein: CASSLAPPQNSPLHF.

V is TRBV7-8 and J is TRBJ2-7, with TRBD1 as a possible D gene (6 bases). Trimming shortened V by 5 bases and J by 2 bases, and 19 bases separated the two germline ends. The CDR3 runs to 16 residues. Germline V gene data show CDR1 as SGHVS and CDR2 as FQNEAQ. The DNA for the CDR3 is TGTGCCAGCAGCCTCCTCCGGGACAAGCCAACCTACGAGCAGTACTTC. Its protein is CASSLLRDKPTYEQYF.

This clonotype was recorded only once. The CDR3 loop is CSPLGGGDRVSATDTQYF. In DNA form, the CDR3 reads TGCAGTCCGCTAGGTGGGGGGGACAGGGTCTCTGCCACAGATACGCAGTATTTT. The chain is built from TRBV20-1 and TRBJ2-3, with 9 bases lining up with TRBD1. There are 18 residues in the CDR3. With V trimmed by 8 bases and J by 2 bases, 20 bases remained unmatched. Germline V lookup: CDR1 DFQATT, CDR2 SNEGSKA (reference sequence).

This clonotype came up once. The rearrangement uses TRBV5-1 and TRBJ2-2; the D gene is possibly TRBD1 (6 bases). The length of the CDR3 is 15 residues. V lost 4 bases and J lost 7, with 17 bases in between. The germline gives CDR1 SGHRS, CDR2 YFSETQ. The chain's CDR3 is CASSALDSSGGELFF. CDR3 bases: TGCGCCAGCAGCGCACTGGACAGCTCCGGCGGGGAGCTGTTTTTT.

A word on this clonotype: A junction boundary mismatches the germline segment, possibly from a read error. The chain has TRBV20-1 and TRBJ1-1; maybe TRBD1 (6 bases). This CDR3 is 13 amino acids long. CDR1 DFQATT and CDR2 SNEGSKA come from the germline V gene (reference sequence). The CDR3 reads CSASSGQNTEAFF. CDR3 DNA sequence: TGTAGTGCTAGTTCGGGACAGAACACTGAAGCTTTCTTT.

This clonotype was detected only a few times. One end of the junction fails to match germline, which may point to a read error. The CDR3 spells CAWRKRGSNYGYTF. For the CDR3, the DNA is TGTGCTTGGAGAAAACGGGGCTCTAACTATGGCTACACCTTC. The rearrangement uses TRBV30 and TRBJ1-2; D is perhaps TRBD1 (5 bases). CDR3 length: 14 residues. CDR1 and CDR2 from the germline V gene are GTSNPN and SVGIG (reference sequence).

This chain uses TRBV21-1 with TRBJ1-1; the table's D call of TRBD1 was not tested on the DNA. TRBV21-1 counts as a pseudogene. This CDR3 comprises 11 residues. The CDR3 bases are TGTGCCAGCAGTAAGGGACGGAAAGCTTTCTTT. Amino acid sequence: CASSKGRKAFF.

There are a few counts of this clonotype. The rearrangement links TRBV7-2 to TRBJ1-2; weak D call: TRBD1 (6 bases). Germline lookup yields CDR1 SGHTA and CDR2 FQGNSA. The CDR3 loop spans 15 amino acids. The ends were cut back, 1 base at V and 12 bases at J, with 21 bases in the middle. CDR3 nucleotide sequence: TGTGCCAGCAGCTTAGGATGGGCGGGACAACAAAGGAACACCTTC. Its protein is CASSLGWAGQQRNTF.